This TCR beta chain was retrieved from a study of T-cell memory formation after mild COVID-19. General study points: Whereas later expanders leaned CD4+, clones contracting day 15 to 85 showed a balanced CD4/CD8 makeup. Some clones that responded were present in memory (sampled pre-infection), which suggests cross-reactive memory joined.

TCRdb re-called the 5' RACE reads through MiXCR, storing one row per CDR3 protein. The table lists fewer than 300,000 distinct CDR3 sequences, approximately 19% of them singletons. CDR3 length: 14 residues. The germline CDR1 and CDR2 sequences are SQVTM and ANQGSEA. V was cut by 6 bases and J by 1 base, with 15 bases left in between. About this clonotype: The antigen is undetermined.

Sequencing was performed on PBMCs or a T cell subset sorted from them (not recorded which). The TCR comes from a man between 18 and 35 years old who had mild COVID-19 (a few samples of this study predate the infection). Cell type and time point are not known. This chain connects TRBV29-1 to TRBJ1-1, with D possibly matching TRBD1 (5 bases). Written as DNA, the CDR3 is TGCAGCGTACGTTCCGGGACGGCGAACACTGAAGCTTTCTTT. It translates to CSVRSGTANTEAFF.